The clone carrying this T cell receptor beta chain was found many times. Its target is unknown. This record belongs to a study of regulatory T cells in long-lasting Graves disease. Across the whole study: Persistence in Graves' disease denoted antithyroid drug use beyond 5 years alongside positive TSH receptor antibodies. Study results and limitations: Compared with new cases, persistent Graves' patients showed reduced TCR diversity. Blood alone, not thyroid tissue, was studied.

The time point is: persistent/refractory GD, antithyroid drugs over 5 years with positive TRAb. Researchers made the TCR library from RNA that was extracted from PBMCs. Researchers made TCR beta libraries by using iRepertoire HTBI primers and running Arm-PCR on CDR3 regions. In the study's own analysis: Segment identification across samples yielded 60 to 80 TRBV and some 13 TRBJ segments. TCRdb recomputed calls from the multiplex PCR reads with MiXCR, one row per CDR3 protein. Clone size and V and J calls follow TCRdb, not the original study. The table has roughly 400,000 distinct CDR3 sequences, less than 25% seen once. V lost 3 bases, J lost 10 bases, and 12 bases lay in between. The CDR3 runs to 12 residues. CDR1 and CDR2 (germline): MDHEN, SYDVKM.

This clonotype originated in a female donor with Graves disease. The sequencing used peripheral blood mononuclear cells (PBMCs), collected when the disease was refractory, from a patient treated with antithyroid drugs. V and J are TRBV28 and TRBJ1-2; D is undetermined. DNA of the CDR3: TGTGCCAGCAGTTTGGGAACGTTATCCTACACCTTC. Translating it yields CASSLGTLSYTF.